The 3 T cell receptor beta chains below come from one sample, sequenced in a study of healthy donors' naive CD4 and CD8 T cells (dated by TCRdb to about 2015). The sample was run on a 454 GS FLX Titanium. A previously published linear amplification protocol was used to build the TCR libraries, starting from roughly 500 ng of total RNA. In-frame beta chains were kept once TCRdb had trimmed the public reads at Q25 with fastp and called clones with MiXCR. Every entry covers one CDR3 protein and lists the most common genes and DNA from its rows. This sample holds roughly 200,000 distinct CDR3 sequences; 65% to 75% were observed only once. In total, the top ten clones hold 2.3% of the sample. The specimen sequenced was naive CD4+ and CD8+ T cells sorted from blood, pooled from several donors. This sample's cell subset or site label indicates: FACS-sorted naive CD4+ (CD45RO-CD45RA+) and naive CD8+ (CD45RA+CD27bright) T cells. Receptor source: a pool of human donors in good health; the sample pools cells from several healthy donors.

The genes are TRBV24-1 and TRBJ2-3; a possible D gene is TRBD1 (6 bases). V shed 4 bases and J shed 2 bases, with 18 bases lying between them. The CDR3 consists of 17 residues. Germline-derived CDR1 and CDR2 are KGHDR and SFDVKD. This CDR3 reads CATSDHPTGEFTDTQYF. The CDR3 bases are TGTGCCACCAGTGACCACCCGACAGGAGAGTTCACAGATACGCAGTATTTT.

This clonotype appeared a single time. In DNA, the CDR3 is TGTGCCAGTAGTCAGTATGGGACGGGGACTGAAGCTTTCTTT. It encodes CASSQYGTGTEAFF. This chain connects TRBV19 to TRBJ1-1; weak D call: TRBD1 (5 bases). Germline CDR1 and CDR2: LNHDA and SQIVND (reference sequence). V lost 5 bases and J lost 5, with 15 bases in between. CDR3 length: 14 residues.

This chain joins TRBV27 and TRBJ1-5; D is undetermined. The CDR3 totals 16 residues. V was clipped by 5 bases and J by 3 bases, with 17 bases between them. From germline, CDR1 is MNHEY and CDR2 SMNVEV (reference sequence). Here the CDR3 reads CASSTYTGRYNQPQHF. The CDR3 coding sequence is TGTGCCAGCAGTACATATACCGGACGGTACAATCAGCCCCAGCATTTT.